The sequence of this TCR beta chain was determined in a study of blood T cell repertoires in COVID-19. Looking at the study overall: The origin of the acute and convalescent COVID-19 samples was the United States, Italy and Spain.

Clones were read by immunoSEQ multiplex PCR, and TCRdb kept only the in-frame ones, dropping some. The sample carries roughly 330,000 clones, approximately 89% recorded once. CDR3 length equals 15 residues. From germline, CDR1 is SNHLY and CDR2 FYNNEI. V was pared by 6 bases and J by 2 bases, with 15 bases between. Sample: PBMCs or T cells enriched from blood (not recorded which). V gene TRBV2 combines with J gene TRBJ2-3; D remains unclear. This receptor was taken from a woman aged 25 to 39 who had recovered from COVID-19. The CDR3 coding sequence is TGTGCCAGCAGCGAGACACAGTCTTTCACAGATACGCAGTATTTT. Its translation is CASSETQSFTDTQYF.